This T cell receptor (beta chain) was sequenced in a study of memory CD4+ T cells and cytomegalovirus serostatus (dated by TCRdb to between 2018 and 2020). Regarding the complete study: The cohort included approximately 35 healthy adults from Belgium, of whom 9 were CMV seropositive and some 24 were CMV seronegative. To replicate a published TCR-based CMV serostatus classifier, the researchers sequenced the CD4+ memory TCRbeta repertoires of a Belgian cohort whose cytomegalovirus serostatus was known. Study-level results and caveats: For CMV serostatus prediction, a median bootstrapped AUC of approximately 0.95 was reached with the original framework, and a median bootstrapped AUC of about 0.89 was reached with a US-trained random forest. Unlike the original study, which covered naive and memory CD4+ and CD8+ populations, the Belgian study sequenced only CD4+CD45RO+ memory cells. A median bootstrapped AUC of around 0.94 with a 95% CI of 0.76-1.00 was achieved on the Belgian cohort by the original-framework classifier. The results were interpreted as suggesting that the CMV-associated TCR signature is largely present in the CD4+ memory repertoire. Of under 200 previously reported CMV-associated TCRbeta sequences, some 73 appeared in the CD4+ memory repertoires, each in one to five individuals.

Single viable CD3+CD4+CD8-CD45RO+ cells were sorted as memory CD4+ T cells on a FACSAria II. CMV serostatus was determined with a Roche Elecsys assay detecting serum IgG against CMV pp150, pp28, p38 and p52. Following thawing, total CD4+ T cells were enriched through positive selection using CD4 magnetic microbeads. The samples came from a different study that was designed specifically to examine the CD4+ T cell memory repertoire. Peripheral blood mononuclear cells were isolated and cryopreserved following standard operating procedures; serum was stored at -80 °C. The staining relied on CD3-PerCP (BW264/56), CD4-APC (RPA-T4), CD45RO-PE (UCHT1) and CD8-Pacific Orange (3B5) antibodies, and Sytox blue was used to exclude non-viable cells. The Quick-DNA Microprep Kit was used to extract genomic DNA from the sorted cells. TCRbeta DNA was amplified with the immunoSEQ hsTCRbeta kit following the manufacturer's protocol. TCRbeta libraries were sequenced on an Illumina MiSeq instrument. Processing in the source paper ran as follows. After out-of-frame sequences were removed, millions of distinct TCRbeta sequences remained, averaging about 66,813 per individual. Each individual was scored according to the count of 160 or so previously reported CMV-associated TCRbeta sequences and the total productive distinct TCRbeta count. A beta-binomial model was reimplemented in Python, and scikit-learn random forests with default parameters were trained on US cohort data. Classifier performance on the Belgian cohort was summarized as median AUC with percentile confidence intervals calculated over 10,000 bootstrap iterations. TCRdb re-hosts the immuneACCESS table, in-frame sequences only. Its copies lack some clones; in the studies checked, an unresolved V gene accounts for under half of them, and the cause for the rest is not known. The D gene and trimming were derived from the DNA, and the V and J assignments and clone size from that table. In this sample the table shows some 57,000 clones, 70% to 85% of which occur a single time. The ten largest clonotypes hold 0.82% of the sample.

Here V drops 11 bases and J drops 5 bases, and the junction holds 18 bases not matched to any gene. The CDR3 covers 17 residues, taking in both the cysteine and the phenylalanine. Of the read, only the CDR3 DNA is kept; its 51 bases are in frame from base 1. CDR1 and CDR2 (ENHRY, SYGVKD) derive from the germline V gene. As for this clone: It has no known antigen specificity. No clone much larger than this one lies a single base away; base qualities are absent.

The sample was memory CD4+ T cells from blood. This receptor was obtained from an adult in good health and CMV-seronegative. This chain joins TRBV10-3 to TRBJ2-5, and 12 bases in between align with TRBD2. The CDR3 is CAARRGPSGGATETQYF. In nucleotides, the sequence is TGTGCCGCCCGGCGGGGCCCTAGCGGGGGGGCCACGGAGACCCAGTACTTC.